A single sample is the source of the 2 T cell receptor beta chains below, sequenced in a study of shared clonotypes between healthy human individuals. Using immunoSEQ multiplex PCR, the repertoire was profiled, and TCRdb retains in-frame clones only, with some absent. The repertoire holds over 400,000 clones, more than 95% seen once, with around 0.066% in the top ten. The sequenced sample consisted of naive CD4+ T cells sorted from blood. Subset meaning: CD45RA+ positively selected. All receptors come from a woman aged 30 to 39 in good health.

V usage is TRBV5-1 and J usage is TRBJ2-7; 8 nucleotides agree with TRBD2. The germline V gene has CDR1 SGHRS and CDR2 YFSETQ. After removal of 0 bases from V and 4 bases from J, the junction contained 6 bases not matched to a gene. This CDR3 spans 15 amino acids. The CDR3 here is CASSLASGSGYEQYF. CDR3 coding DNA: TGCGCCAGCAGCTTGGCCAGCGGGAGTGGGTACGAGCAGTACTTC.

This chain links TRBV6-6 with TRBJ1-1; D might be TRBD1 (6 bases). Germline-derived CDR1 and CDR2 are MNHNY and SVGAGI (reference sequence). Trimming removed 0 bases from V and 1 base from J, with 9 bases in between. There are 15 residues in the CDR3. The CDR3 DNA reads as TGTGCCAGCAGTTACTCCCGGACAGAGAACACTGAAGCTTTCTTT. Translated: CASSYSRTENTEAFF.